The rows below give T cell receptor beta chains drawn from one sample of a study of Tregs in tolerant kidney transplant recipients. The protocol was immunoSEQ multiplex PCR, while the TCRdb copy is restricted to in-frame clones and leaves out a portion. The data show fewer than 150,000 clones, roughly nine tenths seen once. Material: CD4+ T cells from blood. These receptor sequences come from a human donor in good health. Both conserved end residues are part of each CDR3. D genes are given only for firm matches. Not every row has a clone size; where given, it reads once, few, many or a size class.

j_call	clone_size	v_call	d_call	cdr3_nt	cdr3_aa
TRBJ1-1	.	TRBV18	TRBD1	TGTGCCAGCTCACTCCAGGGGGACACTGAAGCTTTCTTT	CASSLQGDTEAFF
TRBJ2-3	.	TRBV2	TRBD2	TGTGCCAGCAACAAGCTAGCGGGGGGGCAAGATACGCAGTATTTT	CASNKLAGGQDTQYF
TRBJ1-4	.	TRBV30	TRBD1	TGTGCCTGGAGTGCGTCAGGGGGCTCCCGGGAAAAACTGTTTTTT	CAWSASGGSREKLFF
TRBJ1-2	.	TRBV6-6	.	TGTGCCAGCAGTTCCAACGCGGATGGCTACACCTTC	CASSSNADGYTF
TRBJ1-2	.	TRBV5-4	.	TGTGCCAGCGGGCGGACGGAAAGCCTATGGGGCTACACCTTC	CASGRTESLWGYTF
TRBJ1-2	.	TRBV19	TRBD1	TGTGCCAGTACCAACGACAGGGTTGTTGGTGGCTACACCTTC	CASTNDRVVGGYTF
TRBJ2-3	.	TRBV5-6	TRBD2	TGTGCCAGCAGACTGGCGGGAGCGGGCACAGATACGCAGTATTTT	CASRLAGAGTDTQYF
TRBJ2-7	.	TRBV7-2	TRBD1	TGTGCCAGCAGCCGCTCAACGGACAGGGCCCCCTACGAGCAGTACTTC	CASSRSTDRAPYEQYF
TRBJ1-2	.	TRBV5-1	TRBD1	TGCGCCAGCAGCTTAGGGGGCGCTGGCTATGGCTACACCTTC	CASSLGGAGYGYTF
TRBJ2-5	.	TRBV6-5	TRBD1	TGTGCCAGCAGTTCACAGGGGTGGTTAGAGACCCAGTACTTC	CASSSQGWLETQYF
TRBJ2-2	.	TRBV5-4	.	TGTGCCAGCAGCGAATTGCTGTACACCGGGGAGCTGTTTTTT	CASSELLYTGELFF
TRBJ2-5	once	TRBV30	.	TGTGCCTGGAGTTCCGTGGGGACCCAGTACTTC	CAWSSVGTQYF
TRBJ1-1	.	TRBV7-8	TRBD1	TGTGCCAGCAGCTTATTTGTCCGGGACAGGGGGCGAGGCACTGAAGCTTTCTTT	CASSLFVRDRGRGTEAFF
TRBJ1-1	.	TRBV2	.	TGTGCCAGCAGTGCAACGGGGAACACTGAAGCTTTCTTT	CASSATGNTEAFF
TRBJ2-7	.	TRBV30	TRBD1	TGTGCCTGGGGACCGGGGACAGGGGGTCCCTACGAGCAGTACTTC	CAWGPGTGGPYEQYF
TRBJ2-1	.	TRBV5-4	TRBD1	TGTGCCAGCAGCCCGGGACAGGGGAACAATGAGCAGTTCTTC	CASSPGQGNNEQFF
TRBJ2-7	.	TRBV5-6	TRBD1	TGTGCCAGCAGCTTGAACAGGGGCTACGAGCAGTACTTC	CASSLNRGYEQYF
TRBJ2-2	.	TRBV10-3	TRBD1	TGTGCCATCAGTAGGGGTGATGGACAGGGGAACACCGGGGAGCTGTTTTTT	CAISRGDGQGNTGELFF
TRBJ2-3	once	TRBV7-2	.	TGTGCCAGCAGCTCCACGGGCTTTCCGCAGTATTTT	CASSSTGFPQYF
TRBJ1-1	.	TRBV5-1	TRBD1	TGCGCCAGCAGCCCGACAGGGAGGGGGGAAGCTTTCTTT	CASSPTGRGEAFF
TRBJ1-1	.	TRBV2	.	TGTGCCAGCAGTGAACGGGGGCATAAGAACACTGAAGCTTTCTTT	CASSERGHKNTEAFF
TRBJ1-4	few	TRBV5-1	.	TGCGCCAGCAGCTCGGGGGAAAAACTGTTTTTT	CASSSGEKLFF
TRBJ2-7	.	TRBV19	.	TGTGCCAGTAGTATGGGGGGTTACGAGCAGTACTTC	CASSMGGYEQYF
TRBJ1-1	.	TRBV11-2	.	TGTGCCAGCAGTTTGGATTTTAACACTGAAGCTTTCTTT	CASSLDFNTEAFF
TRBJ2-7	.	TRBV15	TRBD2	TGTGCCACCAGCAGAGATCGGTGGCTAGCGGAAATATACGAGCAGTACTTC	CATSRDRWLAEIYEQYF
TRBJ2-7	.	TRBV7-9	.	TGTGCCAGCAGCTTAGGCAAGTTCACGTCCTACGAGCAGTACTTC	CASSLGKFTSYEQYF
TRBJ1-1	.	TRBV6-6	.	TGTGCCAGCAGCCCCGGACAACCCCCAGCTTTCTTT	CASSPGQPPAFF
TRBJ2-3	.	TRBV18	.	TGTGCCAGCTCACCAGTCCGGGAACCAAGCACAGATACGCAGTATTTT	CASSPVREPSTDTQYF
TRBJ2-7	.	TRBV7-2	.	TGTGCCAGCAGCTTGGGGGGGACACAGGGTTACGAGCAGTACTTC	CASSLGGTQGYEQYF
TRBJ2-3	few	TRBV15	.	TGTGCCACCAGCAGCAAACTAGTCCCTGATACGCAGTATTTT	CATSSKLVPDTQYF
TRBJ1-5	.	TRBV18	.	TGTGCCAGCTCCGCAGGGTCTATCGGCAATCAGCCCCAGCATTTT	CASSAGSIGNQPQHF
TRBJ1-5	.	TRBV11-2	.	TGTGCCAGCAGCTTACAGGGCAATCAGCCCCAGCATTTT	CASSLQGNQPQHF
TRBJ1-6	.	TRBV11-3	.	TGTGCCAGCAGCAAAGGGCCTCCCGGGAATTCACCCCTCCACTTT	CASSKGPPGNSPLHF
TRBJ2-1	.	TRBV18	TRBD2	TGTGCCAGCCTCCCTGGGACTAGGGGTGGCAATGAGCAGTTCTTC	CASLPGTRGGNEQFF
TRBJ2-1	.	TRBV10-2	TRBD2	TGCGCCAGCAGTGGGCTAGCGGGAGGGGGGGGGCACAATGAGCAGTTCTTC	CASSGLAGGGGHNEQFF
TRBJ2-3	.	TRBV15	.	TGTGCCACCAGCAAACGAGGGGGAAGGACAGATACGCAGTATTTT	CATSKRGGRTDTQYF
TRBJ2-1	.	TRBV2	TRBD2	TGTGCCAGCAGTGGGATAGCGGGAGGAGGCTCCTACAATGAGCAGTTCTTC	CASSGIAGGGSYNEQFF
TRBJ1-5	.	TRBV2	.	TGTGCCAGCAGAATAGACAGCGATCAGCCCCAGCATTTT	CASRIDSDQPQHF
TRBJ1-5	.	TRBV19	TRBD1	TGTGCCAGTAGTATGAGGGACAGGGGACGGTTGCATCAGCCCCAGCATTTT	CASSMRDRGRLHQPQHF
TRBJ2-7	.	TRBV5-1	TRBD1	TGCGCCAGCAGCTTGGAAGGCTCAGGGGGCGCGGGGGAGCAGTACTTC	CASSLEGSGGAGEQYF